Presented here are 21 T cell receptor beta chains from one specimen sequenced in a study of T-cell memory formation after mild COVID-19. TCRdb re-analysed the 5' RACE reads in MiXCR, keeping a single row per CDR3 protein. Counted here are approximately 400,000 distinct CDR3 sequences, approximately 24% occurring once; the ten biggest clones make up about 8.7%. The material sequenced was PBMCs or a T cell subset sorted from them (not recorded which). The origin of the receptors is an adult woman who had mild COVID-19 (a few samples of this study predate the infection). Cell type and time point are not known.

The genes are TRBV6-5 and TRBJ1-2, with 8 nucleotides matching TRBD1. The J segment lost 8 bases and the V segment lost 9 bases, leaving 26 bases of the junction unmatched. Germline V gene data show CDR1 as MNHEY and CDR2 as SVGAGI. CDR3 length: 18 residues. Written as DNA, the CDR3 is TGTGCCAGTTCCCGCAATATAGGGAGACAGGGGCGGGAGTTGGGCTACACCTTC. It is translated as CASSRNIGRQGRELGYTF.

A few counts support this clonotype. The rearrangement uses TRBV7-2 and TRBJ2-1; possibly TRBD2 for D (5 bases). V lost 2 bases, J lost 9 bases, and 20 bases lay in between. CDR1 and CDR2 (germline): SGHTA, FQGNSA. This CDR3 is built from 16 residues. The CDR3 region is CASSLNSRTVASEQFF. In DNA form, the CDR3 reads TGTGCCAGCAGCTTAAATAGCCGGACTGTTGCGAGTGAGCAGTTCTTC. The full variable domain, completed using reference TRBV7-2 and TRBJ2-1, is GAGVSQSPSNKVTEKGKDVELRCDPISGHTALYWYRQSLGQGLEFLIYFQGNSAPDKSGLPSDRFSAERTGGSVSTLTIQRTQQEDSAVYLCASSLNSRTVASEQFFGPGTRLTVL.

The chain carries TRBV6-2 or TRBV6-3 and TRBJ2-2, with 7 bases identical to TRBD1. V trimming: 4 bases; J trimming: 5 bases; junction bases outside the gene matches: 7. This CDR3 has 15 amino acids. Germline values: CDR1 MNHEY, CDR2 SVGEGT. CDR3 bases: TGTGCCAGCAGTTCACAGGGGAAGGGGACCGGGGAGCTGTTTTTT. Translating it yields CASSSQGKGTGELFF.

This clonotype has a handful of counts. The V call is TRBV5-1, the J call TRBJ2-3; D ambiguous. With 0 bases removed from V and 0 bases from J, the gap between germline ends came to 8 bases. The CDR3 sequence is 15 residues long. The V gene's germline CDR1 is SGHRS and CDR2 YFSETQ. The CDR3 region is CASSLATPSTDTQYF. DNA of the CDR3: TGCGCCAGCAGCTTGGCAACTCCTAGCACAGATACGCAGTATTTT.

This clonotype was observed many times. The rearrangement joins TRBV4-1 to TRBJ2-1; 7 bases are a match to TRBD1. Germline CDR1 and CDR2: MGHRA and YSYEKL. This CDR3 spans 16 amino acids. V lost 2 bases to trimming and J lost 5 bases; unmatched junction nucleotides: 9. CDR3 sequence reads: CASSQQQGKGHNEQFF. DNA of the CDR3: TGCGCCAGCAGCCAACAACAGGGGAAGGGTCACAATGAGCAGTTCTTC.

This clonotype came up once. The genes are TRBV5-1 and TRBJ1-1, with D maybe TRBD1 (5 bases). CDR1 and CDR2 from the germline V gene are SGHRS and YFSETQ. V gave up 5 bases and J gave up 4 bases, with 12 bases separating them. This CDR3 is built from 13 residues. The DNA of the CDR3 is TGCGCCAGCAGGGCGGGGGAAATCACTGAAGCTTTCTTT. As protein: CASRAGEITEAFF.

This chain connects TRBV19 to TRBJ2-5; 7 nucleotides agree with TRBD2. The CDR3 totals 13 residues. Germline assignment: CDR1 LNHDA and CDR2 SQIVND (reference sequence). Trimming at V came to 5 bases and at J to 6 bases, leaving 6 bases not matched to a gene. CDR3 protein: CASSSSGQQTQYF. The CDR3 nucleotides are TGTGCCAGTAGTTCTAGCGGCCAGCAGACCCAGTACTTC.

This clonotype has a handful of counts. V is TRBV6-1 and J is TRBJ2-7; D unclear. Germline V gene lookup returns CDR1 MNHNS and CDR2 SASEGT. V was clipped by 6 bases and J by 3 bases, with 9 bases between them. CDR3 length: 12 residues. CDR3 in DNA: TGTGCCAGCAGGAGAAGAGACTACGAGCAGTACTTC. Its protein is CASRRRDYEQYF.

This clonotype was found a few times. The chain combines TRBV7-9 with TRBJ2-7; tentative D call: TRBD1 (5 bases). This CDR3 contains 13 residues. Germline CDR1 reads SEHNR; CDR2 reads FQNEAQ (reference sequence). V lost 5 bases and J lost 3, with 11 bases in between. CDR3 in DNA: TGTGCCAGCAGCCCACAGGTAGACTACGAGCAGTACTTC. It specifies CASSPQVDYEQYF.

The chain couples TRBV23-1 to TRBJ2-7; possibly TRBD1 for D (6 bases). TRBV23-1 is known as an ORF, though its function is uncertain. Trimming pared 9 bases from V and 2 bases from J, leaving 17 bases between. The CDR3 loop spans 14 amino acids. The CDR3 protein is CARDRTAHTYEQYF. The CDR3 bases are TGCGCCAGGGATCGGACAGCCCATACCTACGAGCAGTACTTC.

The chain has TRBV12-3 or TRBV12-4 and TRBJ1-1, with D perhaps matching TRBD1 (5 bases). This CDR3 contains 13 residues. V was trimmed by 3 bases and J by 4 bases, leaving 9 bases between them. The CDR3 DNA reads TGTGCCAGCAGTTTCAGGGAGGGCACTGAAGCTTTCTTT. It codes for CASSFREGTEAFF.

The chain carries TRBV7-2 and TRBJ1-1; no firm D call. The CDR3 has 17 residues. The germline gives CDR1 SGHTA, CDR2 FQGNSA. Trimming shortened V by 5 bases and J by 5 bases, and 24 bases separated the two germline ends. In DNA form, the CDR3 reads TGTGCCAGCAGCCTACACCCTCGAGGAGGGCGAGAGACTGAAGCTTTCTTT. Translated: CASSLHPRGGRETEAFF.

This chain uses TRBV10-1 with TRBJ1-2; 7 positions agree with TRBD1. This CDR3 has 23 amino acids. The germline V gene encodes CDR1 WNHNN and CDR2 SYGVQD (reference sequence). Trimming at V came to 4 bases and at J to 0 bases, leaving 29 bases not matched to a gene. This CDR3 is CASSGGTSTGEVIKVTANYGYTF. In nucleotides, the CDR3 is TGCGCCAGCAGTGGGGGAACTTCCACAGGGGAGGTTATTAAGGTAACGGCTAACTATGGCTACACCTTC.

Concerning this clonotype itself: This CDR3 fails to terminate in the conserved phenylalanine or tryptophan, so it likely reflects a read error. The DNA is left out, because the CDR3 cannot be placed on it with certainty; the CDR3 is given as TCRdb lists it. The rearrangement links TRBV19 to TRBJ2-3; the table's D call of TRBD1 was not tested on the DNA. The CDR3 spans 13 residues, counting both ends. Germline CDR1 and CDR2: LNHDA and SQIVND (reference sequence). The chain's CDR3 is CASSQTGPHPTSA.

CDR3 residues: CASSLGPGQGASNEQFF. CDR3 DNA sequence: TGTGCCAGCAGTTTAGGTCCGGGACAGGGGGCGAGCAATGAGCAGTTCTTC. The chain carries TRBV12-3 or TRBV12-4 and TRBJ2-1; 12 nucleotides agree with TRBD1. The CDR3 covers 17 residues. V shed 1 base, J shed 6 bases, and the junction held 7 bases outside the gene matches.

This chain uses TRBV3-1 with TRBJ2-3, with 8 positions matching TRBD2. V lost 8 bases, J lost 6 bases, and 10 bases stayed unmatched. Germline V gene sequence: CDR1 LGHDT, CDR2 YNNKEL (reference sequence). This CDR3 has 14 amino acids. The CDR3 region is CASSTSGPTDTQYF. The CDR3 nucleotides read TGTGCCAGCTCTACTAGCGGACCTACGGATACGCAGTATTTT.

Here the CDR3 reads CASSPQKTPSYEQYF. CDR3 sequence (DNA): TGTGCCAGCAGCCCACAGAAGACACCTTCCTACGAGCAGTACTTC. J is TRBJ2-7 and V is TRBV11-2, with D uncertain. The CDR3 is 15 residues long. Trimming removed 5 bases at V and 1 base at J, with 15 bases between. Germline CDR1 SGHAT, CDR2 FQNNGV. Full variable domain (rest looked up from reference TRBV11-2 and TRBJ2-7): EAGVAQSPRYKIIEKRQSVAFWCNPISGHATLYWYQQILGQGPKLLIQFQNNGVVDDSQLPKDRFSAERLKGVDSTLKIQPAKLEDSAVYLCASSPQKTPSYEQYFGPGTRLTVT.

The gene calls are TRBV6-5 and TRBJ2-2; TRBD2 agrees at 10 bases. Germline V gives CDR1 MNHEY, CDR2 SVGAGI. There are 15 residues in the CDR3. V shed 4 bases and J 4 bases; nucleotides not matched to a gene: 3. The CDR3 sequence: CASSLAGGFTGELFF. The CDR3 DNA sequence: TGTGCCAGCAGTTTAGCGGGGGGCTTCACCGGGGAGCTGTTTTTT.

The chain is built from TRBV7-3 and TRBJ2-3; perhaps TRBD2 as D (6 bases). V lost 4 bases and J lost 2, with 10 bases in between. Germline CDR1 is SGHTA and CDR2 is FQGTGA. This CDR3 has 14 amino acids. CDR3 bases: TGTGCCAGCAGCTCGGGAGAGCACACAGATACGCAGTATTTT. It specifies CASSSGEHTDTQYF.

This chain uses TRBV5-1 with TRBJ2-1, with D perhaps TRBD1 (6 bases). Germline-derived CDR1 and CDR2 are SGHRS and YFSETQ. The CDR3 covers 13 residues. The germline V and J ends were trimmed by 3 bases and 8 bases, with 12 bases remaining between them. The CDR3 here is CASSSIQGYEQFF. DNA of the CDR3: TGCGCCAGCAGCTCCATTCAGGGGTATGAGCAGTTCTTC. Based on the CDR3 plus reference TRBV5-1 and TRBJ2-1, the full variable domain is KAGVTQTPRYLIKTRGQQVTLSCSPISGHRSVSWYQQTPGQGLQFLFEYFSETQRNKGNFPGRFSGRQFSNSRSEMNVSTLELGDSALYLCASSSIQGYEQFFGPGTRLTVL.

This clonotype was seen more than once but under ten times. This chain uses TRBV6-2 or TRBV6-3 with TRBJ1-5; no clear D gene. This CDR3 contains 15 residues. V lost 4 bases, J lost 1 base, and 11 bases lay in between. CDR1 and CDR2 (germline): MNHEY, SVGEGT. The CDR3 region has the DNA TGTGCCAGCAGTTGGTATCGGGGAAGCAATCAGCCCCAGCATTTT. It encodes CASSWYRGSNQPQHF.